This record covers a single T cell receptor (beta chain). Authors' analysis steps: By means of reference gene primer amplification, nucleated cell counts were estimated. Data came from immunoSEQ multiplex PCR; TCRdb stores just in-frame clones and leaves some out. From that table come the V and J calls and clone size; the DNA was used to work out D and trimming. The sample consists of under 200,000 clones, roughly 73% of them appearing once. These data originate in a study of blood T cell repertoires in COVID-19. Whole-study context: PBMCs, B-cell-depleted T cells, or T cells were the source of the cDNA or gDNA that made up the material.

The length of the CDR3 is 15 residues. Trimming at V came to 1 base and at J to 3 bases, leaving 3 bases not matched to a gene. From germline, CDR1 is KGHSH and CDR2 LQKENI. Material for sequencing was peripheral blood. This TCR came from a man between 65 and 85 years old with acute or convalescent COVID-19. This chain links TRBV18 with TRBJ1-1; 9 bases are a match to TRBD1. CDR3 sequence reads: CASSPQDRGDTEAFF. The CDR3, as DNA: TGTGCCAGCTCACCACAGGACAGGGGAGACACTGAAGCTTTCTTT.